This T cell receptor beta chain was captured by sequencing in a study of healthy donors' naive CD4 and CD8 T cells. V dropped 8 bases and J dropped 4; count of bases not matched to a gene: 12. This CDR3 is built from 14 residues. The germline gives CDR1 SQVTM, CDR2 ANQGSEA. Each TCR library used roughly 510 ng of total RNA and a linear amplification protocol. TCRdb reprocessed the reads with MiXCR, giving one entry per CDR3 protein. The repertoire includes around 180,000 distinct CDR3 sequences, over 60% of them detected once, and around 2% sits in the top ten. The sequenced sample was naive CD4+ and CD8+ T cells sorted from blood, pooled from several donors. This clonotype originated in a pool of human donors in good health; the sample pools cells from several healthy donors. The chain couples TRBV29-1 to TRBJ1-2, with TRBD1 matching 8 bases. The CDR3 is CSMSQGTGGYGYTF. The CDR3, as DNA: TGCAGCATGAGTCAGGGGACAGGAGGCTATGGCTACACCTTC.